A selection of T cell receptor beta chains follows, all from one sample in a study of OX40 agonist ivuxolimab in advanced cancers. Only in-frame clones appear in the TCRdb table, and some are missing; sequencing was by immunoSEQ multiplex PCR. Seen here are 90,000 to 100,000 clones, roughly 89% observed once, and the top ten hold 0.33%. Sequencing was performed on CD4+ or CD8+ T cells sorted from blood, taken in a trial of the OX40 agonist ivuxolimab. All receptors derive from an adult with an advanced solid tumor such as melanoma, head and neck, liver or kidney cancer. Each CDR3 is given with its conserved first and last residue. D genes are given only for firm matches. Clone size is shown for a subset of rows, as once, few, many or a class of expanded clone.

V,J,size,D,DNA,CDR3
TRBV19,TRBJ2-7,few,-,TGTGCCAGTAGTATCGACGCTATCGACGAGCAGTACTTC,CASSIDAIDEQYF
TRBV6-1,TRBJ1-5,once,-,TGTGCCAGCAGTGAAGCGCCACGGGATGTGTGGAACAATCAGCCCCAGCATTTT,CASSEAPRDVWNNQPQHF
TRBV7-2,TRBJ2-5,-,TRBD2,TGTGCCAGCAGCCTCGGACTAGCGGGGGGCCACCAAGAGACCCAGTACTTC,CASSLGLAGGHQETQYF
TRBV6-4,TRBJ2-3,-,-,TGTGCCAGCAGTGACCCAGTGGAGGGTACGCAGTATTTT,CASSDPVEGTQYF
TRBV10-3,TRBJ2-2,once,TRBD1,TGTGCCATCAGTGTTCGGACAGGAGGCACCGGGGAGCTGTTTTTT,CAISVRTGGTGELFF
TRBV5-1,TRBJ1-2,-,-,TGCGCCAGCAGCTTGGACAGCTCGAACTATGGCTACACCTTC,CASSLDSSNYGYTF
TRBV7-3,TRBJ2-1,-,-,TGTGCCAGCAGCTCTACGATTGAATCCTACAATGAGCAGTTCTTC,CASSSTIESYNEQFF
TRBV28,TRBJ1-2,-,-,TGTGCCAGCTCAACCCCCCCCGGTGGCTACACCTTC,CASSTPPGGYTF
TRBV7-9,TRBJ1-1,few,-,TGTGCCAGCAGCTTCCCAGGGAACACTGAAGCTTTCTTT,CASSFPGNTEAFF
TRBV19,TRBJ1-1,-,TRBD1,TGTGCCAGTAGTATCACAGGGGGCGTCACTGAAGCTTTCTTT,CASSITGGVTEAFF
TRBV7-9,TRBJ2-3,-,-,TGTGCCAGCAGCTCTTTGGACCCCCATTCCACAGATACGCAGTATTTT,CASSSLDPHSTDTQYF
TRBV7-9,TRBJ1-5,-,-,TGTGCCAGCAGCTTGACAGATCGGCCCCAGCATTTT,CASSLTDRPQHF
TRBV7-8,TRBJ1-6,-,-,TGTGCCAGCAGCTTAGAATTCTCCGATTCACCCCTCCACTTT,CASSLEFSDSPLHF
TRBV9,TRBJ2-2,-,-,TGTGCCAGCAGCCCAACAGTAGGCCCGAACACCGGGGAGCTGTTTTTT,CASSPTVGPNTGELFF
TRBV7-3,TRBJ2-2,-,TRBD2,TGTGCCAGCAGCTTAACAGCGACTAGCGGGATAGGCGGGGAGCTGTTTTTT,CASSLTATSGIGGELFF
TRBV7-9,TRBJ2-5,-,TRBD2,TGTGCCAGCAGTGGAGCGGGAGGTTTTGTAGAGACCCAGTACTTC,CASSGAGGFVETQYF
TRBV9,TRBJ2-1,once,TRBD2,TGTGCCAGCAGCGTTACTATAGCGGGAGCGTACAATGAGCAGTTCTTC,CASSVTIAGAYNEQFF
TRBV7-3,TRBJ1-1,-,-,TGTGCCAGCAGCTCAAGCCTCAACACTGAAGCTTTCTTT,CASSSSLNTEAFF
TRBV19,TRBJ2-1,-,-,TGTGCCAGTACTTTCGGGGGCAATGAGCAGTTCTTC,CASTFGGNEQFF
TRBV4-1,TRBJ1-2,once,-,TGCGCCAGCAGGTCCATCCGGGCAGGGAGTAACTATGGCTACACCTTC,CASRSIRAGSNYGYTF
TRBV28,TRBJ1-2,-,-,TGTGCCAGCAGTCTCCGTACGGCAGGGCCCTATGGCTACACCTTC,CASSLRTAGPYGYTF
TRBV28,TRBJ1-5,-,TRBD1,TGTGCCAGCCAGGACCAGGGGGCGGTTAAAGATCAGCCCCAGCATTTT,CASQDQGAVKDQPQHF
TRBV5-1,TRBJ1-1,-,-,TGCGCCAGCCGATTGGGGATGAACACTGAAGCTTTCTTT,CASRLGMNTEAFF
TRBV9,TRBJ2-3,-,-,TGTGCCAGCAGCGTAGTGGGGGGATCGGGCACAGATACGCAGTATTTT,CASSVVGGSGTDTQYF